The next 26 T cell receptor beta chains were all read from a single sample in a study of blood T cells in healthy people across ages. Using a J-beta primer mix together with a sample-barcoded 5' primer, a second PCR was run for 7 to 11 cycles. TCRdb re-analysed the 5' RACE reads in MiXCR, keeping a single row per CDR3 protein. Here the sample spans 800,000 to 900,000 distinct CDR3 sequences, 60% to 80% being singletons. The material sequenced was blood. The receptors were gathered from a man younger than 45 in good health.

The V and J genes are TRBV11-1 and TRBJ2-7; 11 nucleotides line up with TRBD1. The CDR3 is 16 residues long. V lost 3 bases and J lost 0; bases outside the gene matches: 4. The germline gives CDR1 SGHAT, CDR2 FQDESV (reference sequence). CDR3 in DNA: TGTGCCAGCAGCTTGTACGGGACAGGGGGCTCCTACGAGCAGTACTTC. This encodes CASSLYGTGGSYEQYF.

This chain's CDR3 is CASSWQGNLVAGKTYEQYF. The CDR3 bases are TGTGCCAGCAGTTGGCAGGGGAATTTAGTAGCGGGGAAGACCTACGAGCAGTACTTC. V is TRBV6-5 and J is TRBJ2-7; 8 bases fit TRBD2. V gave up 4 bases and J gave up 2 bases; unmatched junction bases: 19. This CDR3 contains 19 residues. The germline gives CDR1 MNHEY, CDR2 SVGAGI.

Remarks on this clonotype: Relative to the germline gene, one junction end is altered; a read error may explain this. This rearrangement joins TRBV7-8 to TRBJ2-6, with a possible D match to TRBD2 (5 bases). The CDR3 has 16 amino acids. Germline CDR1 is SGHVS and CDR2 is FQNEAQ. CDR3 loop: CASSLVSCTGVNVLTF. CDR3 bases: TGTGCCAGCAGCTTAGTTTCGTGCACCGGGGTCAACGTCCTGACTTTC.

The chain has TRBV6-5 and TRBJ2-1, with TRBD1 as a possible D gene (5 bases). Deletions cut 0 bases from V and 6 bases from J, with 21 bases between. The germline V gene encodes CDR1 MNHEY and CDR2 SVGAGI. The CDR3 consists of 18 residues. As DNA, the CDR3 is TGTGCCAGCAGTTACTCTCCCCCAGGTGGAGTGGGGCGCAATGAGCAGTTCTTC. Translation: CASSYSPPGGVGRNEQFF.

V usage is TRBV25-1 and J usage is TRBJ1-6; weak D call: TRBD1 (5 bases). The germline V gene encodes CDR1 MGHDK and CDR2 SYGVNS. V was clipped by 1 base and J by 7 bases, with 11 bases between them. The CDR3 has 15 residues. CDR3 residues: CASSESLGVNSPLHF. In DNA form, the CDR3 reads TGTGCCAGCAGTGAATCCTTAGGGGTCAATTCACCCCTCCACTTT.

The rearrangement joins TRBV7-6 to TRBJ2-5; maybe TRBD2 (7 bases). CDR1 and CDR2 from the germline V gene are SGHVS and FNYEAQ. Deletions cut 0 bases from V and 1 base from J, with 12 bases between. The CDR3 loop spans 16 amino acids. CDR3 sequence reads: CASSLAWRGPQETQYF. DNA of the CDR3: TGTGCCAGCAGCTTAGCTTGGCGGGGGCCCCAAGAGACCCAGTACTTC. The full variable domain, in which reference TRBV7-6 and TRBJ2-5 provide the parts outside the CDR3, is GAGVSQSPRYKVTKRGQDVALRCDPISGHVSLYWYRQALGQGPEFLTYFNYEAQQDKSGLPNDRFSAERPEGSISTLTIQRTEQRDSAMYRCASSLAWRGPQETQYFGPGTRLLVL.

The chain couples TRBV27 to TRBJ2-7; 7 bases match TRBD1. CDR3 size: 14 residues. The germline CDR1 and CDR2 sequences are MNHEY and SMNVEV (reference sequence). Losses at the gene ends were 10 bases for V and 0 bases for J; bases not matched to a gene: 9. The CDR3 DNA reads TGTGCCACCGCTCCCGGGACAGTCTCCTACGAGCAGTACTTC. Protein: CATAPGTVSYEQYF.

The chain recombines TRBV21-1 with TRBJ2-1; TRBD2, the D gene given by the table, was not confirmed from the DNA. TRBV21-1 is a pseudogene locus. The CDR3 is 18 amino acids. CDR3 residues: CASSNSRGGGFGYNEQFF. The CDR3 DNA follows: TGTGCCAGCAGCAATAGTAGGGGAGGGGGTTTCGGCTACAATGAGCAGTTCTTC.

CDR3 amino acids: CASREHDEQFF. The DNA of the CDR3 is TGTGCCAGCAGAGAGCACGATGAGCAGTTCTTC. The chain combines TRBV7-2 with TRBJ2-1; unclear D gene. Between the trimmed V and J ends, which lost 6 bases and 8 bases, there was a span of 8 bases. The CDR3 has 11 amino acids. Germline assignment: CDR1 SGHTA and CDR2 FQGNSA.

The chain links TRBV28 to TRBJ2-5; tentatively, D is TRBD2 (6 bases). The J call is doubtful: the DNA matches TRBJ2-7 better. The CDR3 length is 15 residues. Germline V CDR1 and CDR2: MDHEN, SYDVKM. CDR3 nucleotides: TGTGCCAGCAGTTTGCGTGGGGCAGGGAGGTACGAGCAGTACTTC. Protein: CASSLRGAGRYEQYF.

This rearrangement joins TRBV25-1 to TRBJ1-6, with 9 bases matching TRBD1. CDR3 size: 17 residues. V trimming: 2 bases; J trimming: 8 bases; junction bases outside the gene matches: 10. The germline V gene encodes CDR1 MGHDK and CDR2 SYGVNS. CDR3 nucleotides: TGTGCCAGCAGTGAACCCGAGAGGGGACAGGGCGATTCACCCCTCCACTTT. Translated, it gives CASSEPERGQGDSPLHF.

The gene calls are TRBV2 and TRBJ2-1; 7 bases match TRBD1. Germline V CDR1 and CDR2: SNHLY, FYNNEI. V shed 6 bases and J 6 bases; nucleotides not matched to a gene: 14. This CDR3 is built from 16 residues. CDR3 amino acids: CASRDNPGQDSNEQFF. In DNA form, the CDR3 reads TGTGCCAGCAGAGACAACCCCGGACAGGATAGCAATGAGCAGTTCTTC. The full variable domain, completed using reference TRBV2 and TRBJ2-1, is EPEVTQTPSHQVTQMGQEVILRCVPISNHLYFYWYRQILGQKVEFLVSFYNNEISEKSEIFDDQFSVERPDGSNFTLKIRSTKLEDSAMYFCASRDNPGQDSNEQFFGPGTRLTVL.

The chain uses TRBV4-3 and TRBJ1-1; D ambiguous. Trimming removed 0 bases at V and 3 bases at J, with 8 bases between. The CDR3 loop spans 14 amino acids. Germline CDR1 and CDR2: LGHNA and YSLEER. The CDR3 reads CASSQEGRYTEAFF. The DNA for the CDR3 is TGCGCCAGCAGCCAAGAAGGCCGATACACTGAAGCTTTCTTT.

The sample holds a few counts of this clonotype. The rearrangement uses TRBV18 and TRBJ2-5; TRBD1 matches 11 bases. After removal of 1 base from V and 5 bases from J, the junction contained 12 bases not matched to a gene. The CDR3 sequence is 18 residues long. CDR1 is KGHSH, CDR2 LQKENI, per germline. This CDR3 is CASSPLMPGQGGSETQYF. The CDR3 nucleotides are TGTGCCAGCTCACCACTAATGCCGGGACAGGGGGGCTCGGAGACCCAGTACTTC. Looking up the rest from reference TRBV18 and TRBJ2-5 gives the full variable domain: NAGVMQNPRHLVRRRGQEARLRCSPMKGHSHVYWYRQLPEEGLKFMVYLQKENIIDESGMPKERFSAEFPKEGPSILRIQQVVRGDSAAYFCASSPLMPGQGGSETQYFGPGTRLLVL.

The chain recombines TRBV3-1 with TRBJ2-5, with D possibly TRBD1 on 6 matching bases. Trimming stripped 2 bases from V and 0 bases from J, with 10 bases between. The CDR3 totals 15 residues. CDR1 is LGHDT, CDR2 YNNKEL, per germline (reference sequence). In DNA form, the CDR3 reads TGTGCCAGCAGCCAACCGGGACATTACCAAGAGACCCAGTACTTC. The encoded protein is CASSQPGHYQETQYF.

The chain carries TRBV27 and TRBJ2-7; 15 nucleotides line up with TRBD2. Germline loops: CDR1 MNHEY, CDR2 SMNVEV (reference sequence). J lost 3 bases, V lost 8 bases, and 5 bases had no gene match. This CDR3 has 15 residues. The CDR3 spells CASGEGLAGGYEQYF. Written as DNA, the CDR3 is TGTGCCAGCGGAGAGGGACTAGCGGGGGGCTACGAGCAGTACTTC.

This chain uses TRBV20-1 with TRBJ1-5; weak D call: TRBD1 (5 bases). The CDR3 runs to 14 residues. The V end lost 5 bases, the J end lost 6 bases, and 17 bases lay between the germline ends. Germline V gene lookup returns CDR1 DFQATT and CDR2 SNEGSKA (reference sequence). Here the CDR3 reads CSAGTDRGSQPQHF. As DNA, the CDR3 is TGCAGTGCTGGGACGGACCGAGGGAGTCAGCCCCAGCATTTT.

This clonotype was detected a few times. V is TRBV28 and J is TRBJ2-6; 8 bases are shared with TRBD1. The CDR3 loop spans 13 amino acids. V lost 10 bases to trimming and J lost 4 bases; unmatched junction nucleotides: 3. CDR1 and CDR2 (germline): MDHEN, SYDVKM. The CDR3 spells CATHRGGANVLTF. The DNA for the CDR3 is TGTGCCACCCACAGGGGGGGGGCCAACGTCCTGACTTTC. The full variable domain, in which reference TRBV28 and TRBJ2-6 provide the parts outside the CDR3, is DVKVTQSSRYLVKRTGEKVFLECVQDMDHENMFWYRQDPGLGLRLIYFSYDVKMKEKGDIPEGYSVSREKKERFSLILESASTNQTSMYLCATHRGGANVLTFGAGSRLTVL.

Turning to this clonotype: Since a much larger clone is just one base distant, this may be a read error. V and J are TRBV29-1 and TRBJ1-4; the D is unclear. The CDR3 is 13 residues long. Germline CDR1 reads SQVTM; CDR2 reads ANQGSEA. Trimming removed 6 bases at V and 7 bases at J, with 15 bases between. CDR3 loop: CSVVPVRGEKLFF. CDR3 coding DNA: TGCAGCGTCGTGCCGGTACGGGGTGAAAAACTGTTTTTT.

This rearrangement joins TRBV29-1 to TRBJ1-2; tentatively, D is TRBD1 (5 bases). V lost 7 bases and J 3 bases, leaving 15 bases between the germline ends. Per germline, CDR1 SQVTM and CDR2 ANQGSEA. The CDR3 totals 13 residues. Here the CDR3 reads CSAPETGHYGYTF. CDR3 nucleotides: TGCAGCGCCCCCGAAACGGGGCACTATGGCTACACCTTC.

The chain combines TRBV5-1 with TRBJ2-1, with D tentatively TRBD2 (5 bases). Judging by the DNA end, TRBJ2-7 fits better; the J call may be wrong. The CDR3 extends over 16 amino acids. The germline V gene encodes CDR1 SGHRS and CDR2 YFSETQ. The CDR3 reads CASSYQGLLSYNEQYF. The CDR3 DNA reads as TGCGCCAGCAGCTACCAAGGACTCCTCTCCTACAATGAGCAGTACTTC.

The CDR3 DNA reads TGTGCCACCTCGGGCGGGGGGGCCTATGGCTACACCTTC. Translating gives CATSGGGAYGYTF. The gene calls are TRBV15 and TRBJ1-2, with D possibly matching TRBD1 (6 bases). V was trimmed by 8 bases and J by 4 bases, leaving 14 bases between them. CDR1 LNHNV and CDR2 YYDKDF come from the germline V gene (reference sequence). This CDR3 comprises 13 residues.

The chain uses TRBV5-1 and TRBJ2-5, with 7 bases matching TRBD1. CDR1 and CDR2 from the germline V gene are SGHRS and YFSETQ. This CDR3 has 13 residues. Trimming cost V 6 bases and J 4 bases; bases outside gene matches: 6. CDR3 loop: CASTRGSGETQYF. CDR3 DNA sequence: TGCGCCAGCACCAGGGGGTCAGGAGAGACCCAGTACTTC.

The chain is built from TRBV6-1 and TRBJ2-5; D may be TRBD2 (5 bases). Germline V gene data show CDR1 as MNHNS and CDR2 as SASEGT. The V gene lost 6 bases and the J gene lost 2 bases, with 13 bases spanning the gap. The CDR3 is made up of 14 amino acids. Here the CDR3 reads CASSEGSWQETQYF. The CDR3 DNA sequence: TGTGCCAGCAGCGAGGGTAGTTGGCAAGAGACCCAGTACTTC.

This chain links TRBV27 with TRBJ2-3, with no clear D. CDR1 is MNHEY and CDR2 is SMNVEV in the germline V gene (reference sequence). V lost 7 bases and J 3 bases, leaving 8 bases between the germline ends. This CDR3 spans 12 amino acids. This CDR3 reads CASKATTDTQYF. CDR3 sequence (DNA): TGTGCCAGCAAAGCAACGACAGATACGCAGTATTTT.

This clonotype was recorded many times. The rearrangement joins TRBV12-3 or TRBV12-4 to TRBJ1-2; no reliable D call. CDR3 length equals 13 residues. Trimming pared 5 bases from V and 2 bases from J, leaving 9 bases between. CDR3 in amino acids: CASSADGNYGYTF. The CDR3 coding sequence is TGTGCCAGCAGTGCGGATGGCAACTATGGCTACACCTTC.